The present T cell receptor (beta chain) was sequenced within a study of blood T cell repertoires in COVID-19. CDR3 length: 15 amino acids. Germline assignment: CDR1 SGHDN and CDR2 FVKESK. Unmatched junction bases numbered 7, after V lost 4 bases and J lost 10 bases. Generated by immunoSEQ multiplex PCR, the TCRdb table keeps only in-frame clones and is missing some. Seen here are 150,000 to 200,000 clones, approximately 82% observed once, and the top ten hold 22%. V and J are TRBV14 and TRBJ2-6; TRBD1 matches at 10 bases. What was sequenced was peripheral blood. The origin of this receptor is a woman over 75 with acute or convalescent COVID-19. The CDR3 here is CASSPLGQGKNVLTF. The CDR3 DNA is TGTGCCAGCAGCCCCCTGGGACAGGGGAAGAACGTCCTGACTTTC.